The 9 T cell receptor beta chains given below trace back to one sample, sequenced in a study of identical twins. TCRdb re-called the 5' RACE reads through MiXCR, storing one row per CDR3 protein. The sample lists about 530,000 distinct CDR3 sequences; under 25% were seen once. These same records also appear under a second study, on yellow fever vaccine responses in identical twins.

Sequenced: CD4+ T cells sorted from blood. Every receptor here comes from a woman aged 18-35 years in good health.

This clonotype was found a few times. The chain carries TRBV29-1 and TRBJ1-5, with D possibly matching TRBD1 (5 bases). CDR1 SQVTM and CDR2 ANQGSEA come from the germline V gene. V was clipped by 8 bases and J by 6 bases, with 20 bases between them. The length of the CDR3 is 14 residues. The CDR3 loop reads CSSAQDVARQPQHF. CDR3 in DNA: TGCAGCTCCGCACAGGACGTGGCTCGTCAGCCCCAGCATTTT.

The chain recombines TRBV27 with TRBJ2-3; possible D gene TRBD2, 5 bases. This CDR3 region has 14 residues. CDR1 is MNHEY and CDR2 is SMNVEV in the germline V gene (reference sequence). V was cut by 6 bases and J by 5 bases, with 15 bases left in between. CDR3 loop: CASRPGSWRDTQYF. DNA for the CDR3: TGTGCCAGCAGACCGGGGTCCTGGAGAGATACGCAGTATTTT.

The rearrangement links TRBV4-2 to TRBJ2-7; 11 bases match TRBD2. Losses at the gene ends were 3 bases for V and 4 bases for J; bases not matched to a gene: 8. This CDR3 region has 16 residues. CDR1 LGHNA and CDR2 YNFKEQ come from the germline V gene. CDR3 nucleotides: TGTGCCAGCAGCCAGGACGGACTAGCGGGCTATTACGAGCAGTACTTC. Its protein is CASSQDGLAGYYEQYF.

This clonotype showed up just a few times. The CDR3 nucleotides are TGCGCCAGCAGCAATGGACGGACCTCCTACGAGCAGTACTTC. Translation gives CASSNGRTSYEQYF. J is TRBJ2-7 and V is TRBV5-1; D gene uncertain. V was pared by 4 bases and J by 0 bases, with 11 bases between. The V gene's germline CDR1 is SGHRS and CDR2 YFSETQ. The CDR3 is 14 residues long.

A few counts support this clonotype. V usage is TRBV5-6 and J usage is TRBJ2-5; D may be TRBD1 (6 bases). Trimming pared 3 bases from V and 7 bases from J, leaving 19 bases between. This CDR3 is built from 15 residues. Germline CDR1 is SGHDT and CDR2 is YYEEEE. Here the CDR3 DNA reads TGTGCCAGCAGCTCACAGGGCACCGGAGGTAGGACCCAGTACTTC. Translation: CASSSQGTGGRTQYF.

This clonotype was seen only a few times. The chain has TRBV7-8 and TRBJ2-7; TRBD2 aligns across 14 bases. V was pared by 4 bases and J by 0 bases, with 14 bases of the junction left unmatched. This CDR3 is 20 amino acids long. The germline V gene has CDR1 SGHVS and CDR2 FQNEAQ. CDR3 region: CASSSDLTSGRASSSYEQYF. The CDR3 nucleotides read TGTGCCAGCAGCTCCGACTTGACTAGCGGGAGGGCCTCGAGCTCCTACGAGCAGTACTTC.

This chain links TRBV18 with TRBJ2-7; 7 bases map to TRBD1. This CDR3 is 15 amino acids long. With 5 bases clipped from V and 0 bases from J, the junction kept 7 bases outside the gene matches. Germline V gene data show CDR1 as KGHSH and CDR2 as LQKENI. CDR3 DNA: TGTGCCAGCTCAGGGACAGCGAGTAGCTCCTACGAGCAGTACGTC. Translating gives CASSGTASSSYEQYV.

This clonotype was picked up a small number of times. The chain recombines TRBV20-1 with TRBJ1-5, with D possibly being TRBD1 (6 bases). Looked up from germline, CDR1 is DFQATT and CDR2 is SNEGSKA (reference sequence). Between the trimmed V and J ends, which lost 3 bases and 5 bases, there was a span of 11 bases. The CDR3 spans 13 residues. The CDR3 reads CSASGGFDQPQHF. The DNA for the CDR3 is TGCAGTGCTAGCGGGGGCTTCGATCAGCCCCAGCATTTT.

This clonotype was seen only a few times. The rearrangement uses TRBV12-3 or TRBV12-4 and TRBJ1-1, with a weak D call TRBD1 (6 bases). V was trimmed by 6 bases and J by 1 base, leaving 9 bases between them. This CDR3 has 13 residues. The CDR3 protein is CASRQQGNTEAFF. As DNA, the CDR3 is TGTGCCAGCAGGCAACAGGGGAACACTGAAGCTTTCTTT.